These 7 T cell receptor beta chains were sequenced from one sample in a study of T-cell reconstitution after alpha-beta-depleted transplantation in children. A library of TCRbeta sequences, prepared with unique molecular identifiers, was generated. TCRdb independently ran MiXCR on the PCR reads; one entry per CDR3 protein. This sample has 440,000 or so distinct CDR3 sequences, with roughly two fifths found just once. Source: PBMCs, taken before TCRalphabeta/CD19-depleted stem cell transplant. These receptors all stem from a girl under 10 years old with aplastic anemia, due to receive a stem cell transplant.

The chain links TRBV15 to TRBJ2-1, with 9 nucleotides matching TRBD2. This CDR3 region has 15 residues. From germline, CDR1 is LNHNV and CDR2 YYDKDF (reference sequence). J lost 7 bases, V lost 1 base, and 5 bases had no gene match. The CDR3 coding sequence is TGTGCCACCAGCAGAGGACTAGCGGAGACGAATGAGCAGTTCTTC. Translated, it gives CATSRGLAETNEQFF.

This clonotype was observed a handful of times. This chain connects TRBV20-1 to TRBJ2-3, with D maybe TRBD2 (6 bases). The germline V gene encodes CDR1 DFQATT and CDR2 SNEGSKA (reference sequence). There are 16 residues in the CDR3. V gave up 6 bases and J gave up 5 bases, with 24 bases separating them. Here the CDR3 reads CSATIGPSAGLDTQYF. The CDR3 DNA is TGCAGTGCCACCATCGGCCCCAGCGCGGGGCTAGATACGCAGTATTTT.

V is TRBV6-4 and J is TRBJ2-1; D gene unclear. Trimming shortened V by 6 bases and J by 9 bases, and 12 bases separated the two germline ends. This CDR3 has 12 residues. Per the germline V gene, CDR1 is MRHNA and CDR2 is SNTAGT. This chain's CDR3 is CASRASSSEQFF. CDR3 DNA: TGTGCCAGCAGAGCCTCCTCAAGTGAGCAGTTCTTC.

The chain is built from TRBV20-1 and TRBJ2-5; no definite D call. Trimming left V 0 bases short and J 5 bases short, with 10 bases between. The CDR3 is 13 residues long. Germline V lookup: CDR1 DFQATT, CDR2 SNEGSKA (reference sequence). CDR3 sequence: CSARDPNKETQYF. CDR3 coding DNA: TGCAGTGCTAGAGATCCCAATAAGGAGACCCAGTACTTC.

The V and J genes are TRBV2 and TRBJ2-7, with TRBD1 matching over 10 bases. CDR1 is SNHLY and CDR2 is FYNNEI in the germline V gene. The CDR3 totals 13 residues. With 10 bases clipped from V and 2 bases from J, the junction kept 5 bases outside the gene matches. CDR3 DNA sequence: TGTGCCACCAGACAGGGGGCCCCCTACGAGCAGTACTTC. This gives the protein CATRQGAPYEQYF. Complete variable domain (other parts from reference TRBV2 and TRBJ2-7): EPEVTQTPSHQVTQMGQEVILRCVPISNHLYFYWYRQILGQKVEFLVSFYNNEISEKSEIFDDQFSVERPDGSNFTLKIRSTKLEDSAMYFCATRQGAPYEQYFGPGTRLTVT.

This clonotype was counted a few times. The chain carries TRBV20-1 and TRBJ2-1; a possible D gene is TRBD2 (6 bases). Germline V gene lookup returns CDR1 DFQATT and CDR2 SNEGSKA (reference sequence). The CDR3 consists of 15 residues. V lost 3 bases to trimming and J lost 8 bases, with 20 bases between them. The CDR3 is CSASMATRLGDEQFF. DNA for the CDR3: TGCAGTGCTAGTATGGCGACTAGATTGGGCGATGAGCAGTTCTTC.

This chain links TRBV20-1 with TRBJ2-7; TRBD1 matches 8 bases. The CDR3 has 13 residues. CDR1 is DFQATT, CDR2 SNEGSKA, per germline (reference sequence). With V trimmed by 6 bases and J by 2 bases, 6 bases remained unmatched. The CDR3 bases are TGCAGTGCCATGGACAGGGAAGCCTACGAGCAGTACTTC. Protein product: CSAMDREAYEQYF.